This entry lists 26 T cell receptor beta chains sequenced from one sample in a study of T cells in Graves' hyperthyroidism and ophthalmopathy. The investigators amplified TCR beta CDR3 regions from RNA transcripts. An initial round of RT-PCR targeting the TCR CDR3 relied on the HTBI primer set. TCRdb re-analysed the multiplex PCR reads in MiXCR, keeping a single row per CDR3 protein. The sample has about 580,000 distinct CDR3 sequences, 14% seen once; the top ten hold 4.5% to 6%. The sample was blood. Receptor source: a woman under 40 with Graves' hyperthyroidism that later progressed to Graves' ophthalmopathy.

Worth noting for this clonotype: No conserved phenylalanine or tryptophan is present at the end of the CDR3, so a read error is the likely explanation. V and J are TRBV24-1 and TRBJ1-1, with D possibly being TRBD1 (6 bases). CDR3 length: 14 amino acids. The V gene's germline CDR1 is KGHDR and CDR2 SFDVKD. V dropped 3 bases and J dropped 5 bases, with 12 bases sitting between them. The CDR3, as DNA: TGTGCCACCAGTGATCCCAAGGGGGGGACTGAAGCTTTCGTT. This encodes CATSDPKGGTEAFV.

This clonotype was observed a single time. The chain couples TRBV6-5 to TRBJ2-7; 10 bases agree with TRBD2. The CDR3 extends over 17 amino acids. Germline CDR1 and CDR2: MNHEY and SVGAGI. The V gene end was trimmed by 0 bases and the J gene end by 1 base; junction bases not matched to a gene: 6. In DNA form, the CDR3 reads TGTGCCAGCAGTTACTCGCTCTCGACTAGCGGGTCCTACGAGCAGTACTTC. Translation gives CASSYSLSTSGSYEQYF.

This clonotype showed up many times. The rearrangement joins TRBV11-2 to TRBJ2-1; D not certain. The CDR3 has 17 residues. Germline CDR1 is SGHAT and CDR2 is FQNNGV. The ends were cut back, 0 bases at V and 2 bases at J, with 14 bases in the middle. The CDR3 DNA reads TGTGCCAGCAGCTTAGATCGGACGGTGGGTACCTACAATGAGCAGTTCTTC. Translation: CASSLDRTVGTYNEQFF.

This clonotype was seen a few times. V and J are TRBV4-1 and TRBJ1-5; D is possibly TRBD1 (6 bases). Germline values: CDR1 MGHRA, CDR2 YSYEKL. This CDR3 contains 16 residues. V was clipped by 4 bases and J by 0 bases, with 13 bases between them. The CDR3, as DNA: TGCGCCAGCAGCCCATACTGGACAGTTAGCAATCAGCCCCAGCATTTT. It encodes CASSPYWTVSNQPQHF.

The chain uses TRBV7-9 and TRBJ2-3; 7 positions match TRBD2. The V and J ends lost 3 bases and 10 bases, in that order; junction bases with no gene match: 10. Germline-derived CDR1 and CDR2 are SEHNR and FQNEAQ (reference sequence). This CDR3 comprises 14 residues. CDR3 in DNA: TGTGCCAGCAGCTTTTCGACTAGCCCGGATGCGCAGTATTTT. Translated, it gives CASSFSTSPDAQYF.

This clonotype was seen many times. This sequence joins TRBV11-2 and TRBJ2-4; 9 nucleotides align to TRBD1. The CDR3 is 15 amino acids. V lost 5 bases to trimming and J lost 9 bases; unmatched junction nucleotides: 11. Germline V CDR1 and CDR2: SGHAT, FQNNGV. In nucleotides, the CDR3 is TGTGCCAGCAGCCTCCTGGACAGGGGTTACGGCATTCAGTACTTC. Its translation is CASSLLDRGYGIQYF.

This clonotype was counted many times. DNA for the CDR3: TGTGCCAGCAGCTCTCAGTACCAAGAGACCCAGTACTTC. Translated: CASSSQYQETQYF. The chain employs TRBV7-2 and TRBJ2-5; D is unresolved. Trimming stripped 4 bases from V and 0 bases from J, with 6 bases between. There are 13 residues in the CDR3. Germline V gene lookup returns CDR1 SGHTA and CDR2 FQGNSA. The full variable domain, its missing parts supplied by reference TRBV7-2 and TRBJ2-5, is GAGVSQSPSNKVTEKGKDVELRCDPISGHTALYWYRQSLGQGLEFLIYFQGNSAPDKSGLPSDRFSAERTGGSVSTLTIQRTQQEDSAVYLCASSSQYQETQYFGPGTRLLVL.

This clonotype was observed many times. The chain combines TRBV12-3 or TRBV12-4 with TRBJ1-1; D is possibly TRBD1 (5 bases). This CDR3 spans 14 amino acids. V dropped 5 bases and J dropped 5 bases, with 15 bases sitting between them. CDR3 DNA: TGTGCCAGCAGTGTCAGTCACGGGGGGACTGAAGCTTTCTTT. Its translation: CASSVSHGGTEAFF.

This clonotype turned up a few times. The chain joins TRBV7-8 to TRBJ2-3; no clear D gene. This CDR3 comprises 14 residues. In germline, CDR1 is SGHVS, CDR2 FQNEAQ. The V and J ends lost 5 bases and 3 bases respectively, with 12 bases between them. The CDR3 spells CASSKATRTDTQYF. DNA of the CDR3: TGTGCCAGCAGCAAAGCGACTCGGACAGATACGCAGTATTTT.

The sample holds many counts of this clonotype. The CDR3 region has the DNA TGCAGTGCGCTCAGGGGGCCTCCGGACACCGGGGAGCTGTTTTTT. Translated: CSALRGPPDTGELFF. The V gene is TRBV20-1, the J gene TRBJ2-2; 8 bases align to TRBD1. This CDR3 is 15 amino acids long. The V gene's germline CDR1 is DFQATT and CDR2 SNEGSKA (reference sequence). With 6 bases clipped from V and 3 bases from J, the junction kept 9 bases outside the gene matches.

This clonotype occurred many times. The gene calls are TRBV5-1 and TRBJ1-1; D call uncertain. This CDR3 comprises 14 residues. In germline, CDR1 is SGHRS, CDR2 YFSETQ. The V end lost 0 bases, the J end lost 1 base, and 7 bases lay between the germline ends. The CDR3 sequence: CASSLGEPNTEAFF. In nucleotides, the CDR3 is TGCGCCAGCAGCTTGGGGGAGCCGAACACTGAAGCTTTCTTT.

This clonotype appeared many times. The CDR3 DNA reads TGTGCTAGTGGTACGACAGGGGTAAGAGAGACCCAGTACTTC. Its protein is CASGTTGVRETQYF. J is TRBJ2-5 and V is TRBV12-5; TRBD1 matches at 8 bases. The CDR3 contains 14 residues. Germline CDR1 reads LGHNT; CDR2 reads FRNRAP. Germline trimming cut 5 bases from V and 4 bases from J; bases unmatched to any gene: 6.

This clonotype came up many times. The chain uses TRBV11-2 and TRBJ2-5; 7 bases align to TRBD2. The CDR3 has 14 residues. CDR1 and CDR2 from the germline V gene are SGHAT and FQNNGV. The J segment lost 4 bases and the V segment lost 3 bases, leaving 5 bases of the junction unmatched. CDR3 protein: CASSLETGGETQYF. The CDR3 DNA reads as TGTGCCAGCAGCTTGGAAACGGGAGGAGAGACCCAGTACTTC.

This clonotype was counted many times. The chain carries TRBV20-1 and TRBJ2-1; TRBD2 matches 12 bases. CDR1 is DFQATT, CDR2 SNEGSKA, per germline (reference sequence). Unmatched junction bases numbered 8, after V lost 6 bases and J lost 5 bases. The CDR3 is 15 residues long. The CDR3 region is CSAVLAGGPDNEQFF. The DNA for the CDR3 is TGCAGTGCGGTCCTAGCGGGAGGGCCGGACAATGAGCAGTTCTTC.

With respect to this clonotype: This could be a read error, since a much larger clone is one nucleotide away. This chain links TRBV18 with TRBJ2-1; D is perhaps TRBD1 or TRBD2 (5 bases each). CDR1 and CDR2 (germline): KGHSH, LQKENI. The germline V and J ends were trimmed by 3 bases and 8 bases, with 14 bases remaining between them. The CDR3 contains 14 residues. DNA for the CDR3: TGTGCCAGCTCACCTCCACGGGGCGGCCATGAGCAGTTCTTC. Translating it yields CASSPPRGGHEQFF.

This clonotype was detected ten times or more. The chain recombines TRBV29-1 with TRBJ1-1; weak D call: TRBD1 (5 bases). Germline CDR1 and CDR2: SQVTM and ANQGSEA. The CDR3 has 17 amino acids. The ends were cut back, 7 bases at V and 1 base at J, with 25 bases in the middle. Written as DNA, the CDR3 is TGCAGCGCCAACGGACAAGATTCCGGGACTTCGAACACTGAAGCTTTCTTT. Encoded protein: CSANGQDSGTSNTEAFF. The entire variable domain, with the rest obtained from reference TRBV29-1 and TRBJ1-1, is as follows: SAVISQKPSRDICQRGTSLTIQCQVDSQVTMMFWYRQQPGQSLTLIATANQGSEATYESGFVIDKFPISRPNLTFSTLTVSNMSPEDSSIYLCSANGQDSGTSNTEAFFGQGTRLTVV.

The chain employs TRBV24-1 and TRBJ2-7; 9 positions agree with TRBD1. The germline CDR1 and CDR2 sequences are KGHDR and SFDVKD. The V segment lost 4 bases and the J segment 5 bases; nucleotides outside the gene matches: 5. The length of the CDR3 is 14 residues. The CDR3 DNA is TGTGCCACCAGTGACCGGACAGGGGTGAACGAGCAGTACTTC. Protein: CATSDRTGVNEQYF.

The sample holds many counts of this clonotype. The chain links TRBV30 to TRBJ1-5; the D gene is possibly TRBD1 (5 bases). The ends were cut back, 5 bases at V and 2 bases at J, with 10 bases in the middle. Germline-derived CDR1 and CDR2 are GTSNPN and SVGIG (reference sequence). This CDR3 comprises 13 residues. CDR3: CAWGQQGNQPQHF. For the CDR3, the DNA is TGTGCCTGGGGTCAACAGGGCAATCAGCCCCAGCATTTT.

This clonotype has at least ten counts. The rearrangement uses TRBV27 and TRBJ2-1, with D perhaps assigned TRBD1 or TRBD2 (5 bases each). V was shortened by 5 bases and J by 8 bases, with 19 bases between the two germline ends. The CDR3 covers 15 residues. The germline CDR1 and CDR2 sequences are MNHEY and SMNVEV (reference sequence). CDR3 sequence (DNA): TGTGCCAGCAGTGAACCGGGACCCCTGATCCATGAGCAGTTCTTC. As protein: CASSEPGPLIHEQFF.

This clonotype came up many times. This chain joins TRBV11-3 and TRBJ1-4; no firm D call. This CDR3 has 13 amino acids. The V end was cut by 0 bases, the J end by 5 bases, with 4 bases between. Per the germline V gene, CDR1 is SGHNT and CDR2 is YENEEA. The CDR3 loop reads CASSLEANEKLFF. In nucleotides, the CDR3 is TGTGCCAGCAGCTTAGAAGCGAATGAAAAACTGTTTTTT.

This clonotype was observed at least ten times. The chain uses TRBV7-9 and TRBJ2-5, with 9 nucleotides matching TRBD1. The ends lost 4 bases at V and 4 bases at J; junction bases unmatched: 7. The V gene's germline CDR1 is SEHNR and CDR2 FQNEAQ (reference sequence). This CDR3 contains 15 residues. The DNA for the CDR3 is TGTGCCAGCAGCTCCACTCGACAGGGGGGAGAGACCCAGTACTTC. Translation: CASSSTRQGGETQYF.

The CDR3 protein is CASSDHQWTGGYEQYF. For the CDR3, the DNA is TGTGCCAGCAGCGACCATCAATGGACAGGGGGATACGAGCAGTACTTC. This chain connects TRBV3-1 to TRBJ2-7; 10 nucleotides agree with TRBD1. The trim removed 5 bases at V and 4 bases at J, leaving 11 bases unmatched. The CDR3 totals 16 residues. Germline assignment: CDR1 LGHDT and CDR2 YNNKEL (reference sequence).

This clonotype was counted at least ten times. The J gene is TRBJ2-7, the V gene TRBV20-1; D possibly uses TRBD1 or TRBD2 (5 bases each). The CDR3 runs 15 residues. CDR1 DFQATT and CDR2 SNEGSKA come from the germline V gene (reference sequence). The germline V and J ends were trimmed by 3 bases and 4 bases, with 19 bases remaining between them. CDR3 bases: TGCAGTGCTAGGGAGTCGGGTAAGGGACCATACGAGCAGTACTTC. This sequence encodes CSARESGKGPYEQYF.

This clonotype was seen ten or more times. The gene calls are TRBV5-1 and TRBJ2-2; weak D call: TRBD2 (5 bases). Per the germline V gene, CDR1 is SGHRS and CDR2 is YFSETQ. The germline V and J ends were trimmed by 9 bases and 4 bases, with 13 bases remaining between them. This CDR3 contains 13 residues. CDR3: CATGLSITGELFF. The CDR3 nucleotides are TGCGCCACAGGACTTTCCATCACCGGGGAGCTGTTTTTT.

This clonotype has a count of ten or more. This chain joins TRBV29-1 and TRBJ2-7; D might be TRBD1 (6 bases). CDR3 size: 12 residues. V gave up 4 bases and J gave up 3 bases, with 10 bases separating them. Germline CDR1 reads SQVTM; CDR2 reads ANQGSEA. This CDR3 reads CSVGDMDYEQYF. CDR3 sequence (DNA): TGCAGCGTTGGGGACATGGACTACGAGCAGTACTTC.

The CDR3 nucleotides are TGTGCCAGTAGCACGGGACAGGGGGCGCGCGGAAACACCATATATTTT. Residues: CASSTGQGARGNTIYF. This chain links TRBV19 with TRBJ1-3; 12 bases match TRBD1. J was trimmed by 4 bases and V by 6 bases; bases with no gene match: 7. This CDR3 has 16 residues. CDR1 LNHDA and CDR2 SQIVND come from the germline V gene (reference sequence).